These 24 T cell receptor beta chains originate from one sample sequenced in a study of graft-versus-host responses after intestinal transplantation. Graft samples were processed, releasing intraepithelial and lamina propria lymphocytes. Assay: immunoSEQ multiplex PCR; the TCRdb copy retains only in-frame clones and omits some. The sample records some 12,000 clones, 76% being singletons. The sample consisted of ileum tissue, taken 23 days after intestinal transplant. The receptors derive from a human patient who received an intestinal transplant, so some T cells may come from the graft donor.

The J gene is TRBJ2-3, the V gene TRBV9; 10 nucleotides line up with TRBD2. Unmatched junction bases numbered 2, after V lost 1 base and J lost 0 bases. CDR1 and CDR2 (germline): SGDLS, YYNGEE. The CDR3 spans 16 residues. DNA of the CDR3: TGTGCCAGCAGCGTAACTAGCGGGACGAGCACAGATACGCAGTATTTT. Translation: CASSVTSGTSTDTQYF.

This sequence joins TRBV4-1 and TRBJ1-4; 7 nucleotides agree with TRBD1. Germline V gene data show CDR1 as MGHRA and CDR2 as YSYEKL. The CDR3 is 16 amino acids. After removal of 3 bases from V and 2 bases from J, the junction contained 6 bases not matched to a gene. The CDR3, as DNA: TGCGCCAGCAGCCAGGAAGACAGGGCGACTAATGAAAAACTGTTTTTT. Protein sequence: CASSQEDRATNEKLFF.

The V call is TRBV4-1, the J call TRBJ2-3; D unclear. Trimming cost V 1 base and J 0 bases, with 11 bases left between them. The V gene's germline CDR1 is MGHRA and CDR2 YSYEKL. CDR3 length equals 16 residues. The DNA for the CDR3 is TGCGCCAGCAGCCAAGTTTTCAGCGAAAGCACAGATACGCAGTATTTT. Translated: CASSQVFSESTDTQYF.

V usage is TRBV1 and J usage is TRBJ2-1; TRBD2, the D gene given by the table, was not confirmed from the DNA. TRBV1 is a pseudogene segment. This CDR3 comprises 16 residues. CDR3 sequence: CTSSPWTSPWYNEQFF. Written as DNA, the CDR3 is TGCACCAGCAGCCCCTGGACTAGCCCCTGGTACAATGAGCAGTTCTTC.

The V and J genes are TRBV30 and TRBJ1-1, with D possibly being TRBD1 (6 bases). This CDR3 comprises 14 residues. The germline gives CDR1 GTSNPN, CDR2 SVGIG (reference sequence). Between the trimmed V and J ends, which lost 2 bases and 4 bases, there was a span of 14 bases. The CDR3 reads CAWSIGTYGTEAFF. As DNA, the CDR3 is TGTGCCTGGAGTATCGGGACATACGGCACTGAAGCTTTCTTT.

This clone was counted between two and nine times. The chain uses TRBV2 and TRBJ1-1; D is uncertain. Germline CDR1 is SNHLY and CDR2 is FYNNEI. Trimming shortened V by 6 bases and J by 0 bases, and 11 bases separated the two germline ends. The CDR3 covers 14 residues. As DNA, the CDR3 is TGTGCCAGCAGGTCTACTGGGGTGAACACTGAAGCTTTCTTT. Its translation: CASRSTGVNTEAFF.

The gene calls are TRBV6-5 and TRBJ1-3; possible D gene TRBD1, 6 bases. CDR1 and CDR2 from the germline V gene are MNHEY and SVGAGI. Trimming cost V 7 bases and J 0 bases, with 13 bases left between them. The CDR3 spans 15 residues. In DNA form, the CDR3 reads TGTGCCAGCAAAGTGGACAGAGACTCTGGAAACACCATATATTTT. This translates into CASKVDRDSGNTIYF.

This clone ranks as large. The chain couples TRBV7-9 to TRBJ2-7; D may be TRBD1 or TRBD2 (5 bases each). CDR3 size: 13 residues. Per germline, CDR1 SEHNR and CDR2 FQNEAQ (reference sequence). Deletions cut 5 bases from V and 3 bases from J, with 11 bases between. The CDR3 DNA reads as TGTGCCAGCAGCCCGGGACCCCTCTACGAGCAGTACTTC. It specifies CASSPGPLYEQYF.

The chain joins TRBV28 to TRBJ2-7, with 8 bases identical to TRBD2. The germline CDR1 and CDR2 sequences are MDHEN and SYDVKM. Trimming cost V 2 bases and J 4 bases; bases outside gene matches: 16. The CDR3 runs 18 residues. CDR3 residues: CASSLPSFSGARLYEQYF. The DNA of the CDR3 is TGTGCCAGCAGTTTACCGTCCTTTAGCGGGGCTAGGTTGTACGAGCAGTACTTC.

The chain links TRBV4-1 to TRBJ2-7; 7 nucleotides match TRBD2. With 0 bases clipped from V and 3 bases from J, the junction kept 8 bases outside the gene matches. Germline-derived CDR1 and CDR2 are MGHRA and YSYEKL. The CDR3 loop spans 16 amino acids. DNA of the CDR3: TGCGCCAGCAGCCAAGAGTCTGAGTGGGGGGGCTACGAGCAGTACTTC. The encoded protein is CASSQESEWGGYEQYF.

The chain combines TRBV2 with TRBJ1-1, with a possible D match to TRBD1 (5 bases). Germline CDR1 SNHLY, CDR2 FYNNEI. Between the trimmed V and J ends, which lost 8 bases and 1 base, there was a span of 26 bases. CDR3 length equals 18 residues. The CDR3 sequence is CASEGTALLGLRNTEAFF. For the CDR3, the DNA is TGTGCCAGCGAAGGGACTGCCCTCTTAGGCCTACGGAACACTGAAGCTTTCTTT.

The chain has TRBV18 and TRBJ2-5; tentative D call: TRBD2 (5 bases). V gave up 3 bases and J gave up 5 bases, with 22 bases separating them. The germline V gene encodes CDR1 KGHSH and CDR2 LQKENI. This CDR3 comprises 17 residues. The CDR3, as DNA: TGTGCCAGCTCACCTTTGGGCGCGTCCGGAGGCAAGGAGACCCAGTACTTC. Translated: CASSPLGASGGKETQYF.

The chain has TRBV23-1 and TRBJ2-7, with D possibly TRBD1 on 5 matching bases. TRBV23-1 is assigned to the ORF class and has an uncertain function. CDR3 length: 15 amino acids. V dropped 3 bases and J dropped 2 bases, with 14 bases sitting between them. The CDR3 sequence: CASSQPTETAYEQYF. CDR3 coding DNA: TGCGCCAGCAGTCAGCCGACAGAGACCGCCTACGAGCAGTACTTC.

J is TRBJ2-3 and V is TRBV30, with TRBD2 matching over 8 bases. The CDR3 has 18 residues. Germline CDR1 is GTSNPN and CDR2 is SVGIG (reference sequence). The junction had 12 bases not matched to a gene; V was cut back by 1 base and J by 0 bases. The CDR3 protein is CAWSDRLAIRASTDTQYF. In nucleotides, the CDR3 is TGTGCCTGGAGTGATCGACTAGCGATCCGTGCTAGCACAGATACGCAGTATTTT.

This chain uses TRBV7-2 with TRBJ1-6, with 10 bases identical to TRBD1. This CDR3 has 15 residues. The V segment lost 1 base and the J segment 9 bases; nucleotides outside the gene matches: 3. The germline V gene has CDR1 SGHTA and CDR2 FQGNSA. The CDR3 sequence: CASSLGDRGSSPLHF. CDR3 DNA sequence: TGTGCCAGCAGCTTAGGGGACAGGGGATCTTCACCCCTCCACTTT. The full variable domain, completed using reference TRBV7-2 and TRBJ1-6, is GAGVSQSPSNKVTEKGKDVELRCDPISGHTALYWYRQSLGQGLEFLIYFQGNSAPDKSGLPSDRFSAERTGGSVSTLTIQRTQQEDSAVYLCASSLGDRGSSPLHFGNGTRLTVT.

V is TRBV25-1 and J is TRBJ2-2; 8 bases line up with TRBD1. J lost 3 bases, V lost 4 bases, and 4 bases had no gene match. The CDR3 runs to 15 residues. The germline V gene encodes CDR1 MGHDK and CDR2 SYGVNS. In nucleotides, the CDR3 is TGTGCCAGCAGTGCGCACAGGGGGTACACCGGGGAGCTGTTTTTT. Translating it yields CASSAHRGYTGELFF. Filled out from reference TRBV25-1 and TRBJ2-2, the complete variable domain reads EADIYQTPRYLVIGTGKKITLECSQTMGHDKMYWYQQDPGMELHLIHYSYGVNSTEKGDLSSESTVSRIRTEHFPLTLESARPSHTSQYLCASSAHRGYTGELFFGEGSRLTVL.

The chain links TRBV19 to TRBJ2-7, with TRBD1 matching over 9 bases. V lost 5 bases and J lost 7; bases outside the gene matches: 9. There are 14 residues in the CDR3. The germline gives CDR1 LNHDA, CDR2 SQIVND (reference sequence). The CDR3: CASSPGGTGYEQYF. CDR3 sequence (DNA): TGTGCCAGTAGTCCCGGCGGGACAGGGTATGAGCAGTACTTC.

J is TRBJ2-3 and V is TRBV28; 11 positions agree with TRBD1. The CDR3 has 15 residues. Germline V CDR1 and CDR2: MDHEN, SYDVKM. Losses at the gene ends were 5 bases for V and 5 bases for J; bases not matched to a gene: 6. As DNA, the CDR3 is TGTGCCAGCAGTCGGGACAGGGGGGGATTAGATACGCAGTATTTT. It is translated as CASSRDRGGLDTQYF.

The chain employs TRBV28 and TRBJ1-5, with 7 bases that match TRBD1. This CDR3 contains 15 residues. V was pared by 9 bases and J by 0 bases, with 8 bases of the junction left unmatched. Germline loops: CDR1 MDHEN, CDR2 SYDVKM. The CDR3, as DNA: TGTGCCAGTACTGGGACAGCTTATAGCAATCAGCCCCAGCATTTT. It is translated as CASTGTAYSNQPQHF.

This chain links TRBV6-1 with TRBJ2-7, with TRBD1 identical over 7 bases. CDR3 size: 14 residues. V was clipped by 6 bases and J by 3 bases; unmatched bases: 8. Germline assignment: CDR1 MNHNS and CDR2 SASEGT. CDR3 sequence (DNA): TGTGCCAGCAGCCCCTACGGGACAGACTACGAGCAGTACTTC. It is translated as CASSPYGTDYEQYF.

V is TRBV11-2 and J is TRBJ2-7; a weak D match, TRBD2 (6 bases). V was clipped by 1 base and J by 4 bases, with 14 bases between them. Germline V CDR1 and CDR2: SGHAT, FQNNGV. The CDR3 extends over 15 amino acids. The CDR3 region is CASSLGSGGPYEQYF. DNA for the CDR3: TGTGCCAGCAGCTTAGGGAGCGGAGGGCCGTACGAGCAGTACTTC.

The chain employs TRBV4-1 and TRBJ2-1; TRBD1 aligns across 7 bases. The length of the CDR3 is 11 residues. J lost 13 bases, V lost 2 bases, and 2 bases had no gene match. CDR1 and CDR2 from the germline V gene are MGHRA and YSYEKL. This CDR3 is CASSQRDSQFF. Here the CDR3 DNA reads TGCGCCAGCAGCCAACGGGACAGCCAGTTCTTC.

This clone has only one observation. The chain is built from TRBV2 and TRBJ2-1, with TRBD2 as a possible D gene (5 bases). Trimming stripped 3 bases from V and 0 bases from J, with 9 bases between. The CDR3 is made up of 15 amino acids. CDR1 is SNHLY and CDR2 is FYNNEI in the germline V gene. In DNA, the CDR3 is TGTGCCAGCAGTGACCAGCGGAGCTCCTACAATGAGCAGTTCTTC. Residues: CASSDQRSSYNEQFF.

This sequence joins TRBV14 and TRBJ2-7, with 8 positions matching TRBD1. The CDR3 has 15 residues. Germline CDR1 is SGHDN and CDR2 is FVKESK. With 0 bases clipped from V and 4 bases from J, the junction kept 5 bases outside the gene matches. The CDR3 DNA follows: TGTGCCAGCAGCCAAGAAGGACAGGGAAGTTACGAGCAGTACTTC. Protein sequence: CASSQEGQGSYEQYF.